This T cell receptor (beta chain) comes out of a study of T cells in Graves' hyperthyroidism and ophthalmopathy. This clonotype was seen ten or more times. What it binds is not known. When ophthalmopathy did not progress within 18 months, Graves' hyperthyroidism was considered stable. Lactation, pregnancy, other autoimmune disease or uncontrolled infection excluded patients. Study results and caveats: Appearing also in blood were most of the thyroid clonotypes expanded above 0.001.

Per the germline V gene, CDR1 is SGHTA and CDR2 is FQGNSA. V shed 3 bases, J shed 1 base, and the junction held 5 bases outside the gene matches. CDR3 length equals 15 residues. TCR beta CDR3 region amplification was performed from RNA transcripts. The primer set for the first-round RT-PCR of the TCR CDR3 was HTBI. TCRdb reanalysed the multiplex PCR reads using MiXCR and keeps one entry per CDR3 protein. The repertoire has about 360,000 distinct CDR3 sequences, about 12% of them found once; the top ten carry 9.2%. The chain carries TRBV7-2 and TRBJ2-7; 8 positions agree with TRBD1. The sequence was collected from a woman between 18 and 29 years old with Graves' hyperthyroidism. The sequenced sample was blood. The CDR3 spells CASSFSRGLSYEQYF. The CDR3 DNA follows: TGTGCCAGCAGCTTCAGCAGGGGGCTTTCCTACGAGCAGTACTTC.